This TCR beta chain was sequenced during a study of vaccination effects on CD4 cells after COVID-19. With V trimmed by 5 bases and J by 3 bases, 8 bases remained unmatched. The CDR3 sequence is 17 residues long. Per the germline V gene, CDR1 is SGHVS and CDR2 is FNYEAQ. Overall study results and limits: In people who had recovered, most post-vaccine spike-reactive clones were new vaccine-induced clones.

Assay: immunoSEQ multiplex PCR; the TCRdb copy retains only in-frame clones and omits some. Of about 46,000 clones in the sample, approximately 81% were seen once. Regarding this clone: The target antigen is unknown.

Subsequent to roughly 9 days of culture, CD4+ T cells were isolated. Sequencing was performed on CD4+ T cells from PBMCs cultured without peptide, taken before COVID-19 vaccination. The rearrangement links TRBV7-6 to TRBJ2-7; TRBD2 aligns across 15 bases. The sequence was collected from a human donor who had a prior SARS-CoV-2 infection. The chain's CDR3 is CASSPGLAGGFIYEQYF. CDR3 DNA sequence: TGTGCCAGCAGCCCGGGACTAGCGGGAGGTTTTATCTACGAGCAGTACTTC.